The rows below give T cell receptor beta chains drawn from one sample of a study of response to subunit inactivated influenza vaccine. From the RT-PCR reads, TCRdb called clonotypes with MiXCR, one entry per CDR3 protein. The table records roughly 500,000 distinct CDR3 sequences, roughly 25% of them present only once. The same specimen was also included in a second study, on T cells expressing NK-cell markers.

Sequenced material: CD4+ T cells sorted from PBMCs, taken about 11 days after vaccination. The receptors derive from a man between 50 and 59 years old who received an inactivated influenza vaccine. The CDR3 runs from the conserved cysteine through the conserved F or W. D genes are given only for firm matches. Only part of the rows carry a size: once, few, many, or a class if the clone is expanded.

j_gene	len	d_gene	abundance	v_gene	CDR3aa	CDR3nt
TRBJ1-1	13	NA	NA	TRBV12-3/TRBV12-4	CASSFPGQLSAFF	TGTGCCAGCAGTTTCCCAGGACAGCTCTCTGCTTTCTTT
TRBJ2-3	15	NA	NA	TRBV11-2	CASRTSFRGSNTQYF	TGTGCCAGCAGAACCTCATTCAGGGGCAGTAATACGCAGTATTTT
TRBJ1-4	16	NA	NA	TRBV5-1	CASSLWSRGKNEKLFF	TGCGCCAGCAGCTTGTGGAGTAGGGGGAAAAATGAAAAACTGTTTTTT
TRBJ2-5	12	NA	few	TRBV20-1	CSASRPKETQYF	TGCAGTGCTAGCCGACCGAAAGAGACCCAGTACTTC
TRBJ2-3	12	NA	few	TRBV29-1	CSVVSATDTQYF	TGCAGCGTTGTCTCGGCAACGGATACGCAGTATTTT
TRBJ1-1	13	NA	NA	TRBV20-1	CSARAGVVTEAFF	TGCAGTGCTAGAGCCGGGGTGGTTACTGAAGCTTTCTTT
TRBJ1-2	16	TRBD1	few	TRBV15	CATSTRTGSFNYGYTF	TGTGCCACCAGCACCAGGACAGGGAGCTTTAACTATGGCTACACCTTC
TRBJ2-5	12	NA	NA	TRBV20-1	CSARQGRETQYF	TGCAGTGCGAGGCAGGGGAGGGAGACCCAGTACTTC
TRBJ2-2	15	NA	many	TRBV20-1	CSALRPGSNTGELFF	TGCAGTGCCCTCCGACCGGGGTCGAACACCGGGGAGCTGTTTTTT
TRBJ2-1	17	TRBD2	few	TRBV28	CASSLMTSQKSGNEQFF	TGTGCCAGCAGTTTAATGACTAGCCAGAAGTCGGGCAATGAGCAGTTCTTC
TRBJ2-7	16	NA	few	TRBV7-8	CASSYNRVADLYEQYF	TGTGCCAGCAGCTACAACCGGGTCGCGGACCTCTACGAGCAGTACTTC
TRBJ1-2	12	NA	few	TRBV20-1	CSARDRLYGYTF	TGCAGTGCTAGAGATCGGCTCTATGGCTACACCTTC
TRBJ2-3	12	NA	NA	TRBV20-1	CSASRATDTQYF	TGCAGTGCTAGCCGGGCAACAGATACGCAGTATTTT
TRBJ2-2	17	TRBD2	few	TRBV7-2	CASSLVSLAGGTGELFF	TGTGCCAGCAGCTTAGTTTCGCTAGCGGGAGGCACCGGGGAGCTGTTTTTT
TRBJ1-1	14	NA	few	TRBV20-1	CSARVGGQFTEAFF	TGCAGTGCTAGAGTGGGAGGACAGTTCACTGAAGCTTTCTTT
TRBJ2-5	14	NA	few	TRBV5-5	CASSLAAGGETQYF	TGTGCCAGCAGCTTGGCCGCAGGAGGAGAGACCCAGTACTTC
TRBJ2-1	15	NA	NA	TRBV20-1	CSARRAGALTNEQFF	TGCAGTGCTAGGCGCGCGGGGGCGTTAACGAATGAGCAGTTCTTC
TRBJ1-4	15	NA	few	TRBV12-3/TRBV12-4	CASRSPDSFNEKLFF	TGTGCCAGCAGGTCCCCCGACAGTTTTAATGAAAAACTGTTTTTT
TRBJ2-3	17	NA	many	TRBV12-3/TRBV12-4	CASSHYAGGGSTDTQYF	TGTGCCAGCAGTCACTACGCGGGTGGGGGGAGCACAGATACGCAGTATTTT
TRBJ2-7	13	NA	NA	TRBV6-2/TRBV6-3	CASSYSQGSGQYF	TGTGCCAGCAGTTACTCCCAGGGTAGCGGGCAGTACTTC
TRBJ1-6	19	TRBD1	NA	TRBV5-1	CASSNRYRGTGNYNSPLHF	TGCGCCAGCAGCAACCGGTACCGCGGGACAGGAAATTATAATTCACCCCTCCACTTT
TRBJ2-2	17	NA	many	TRBV12-3/TRBV12-4	CASSLSFDSFNTGELFF	TGTGCCAGCAGTTTAAGTTTCGACAGTTTTAACACCGGGGAGCTGTTTTTT
TRBJ2-1	17	TRBD2	NA	TRBV20-1	CSARSPWGEGLYNEQFF	TGCAGTGCTAGATCCCCCTGGGGGGAGGGCCTCTACAATGAGCAGTTCTTC
TRBJ1-2	15	NA	NA	TRBV6-2/TRBV6-3	CASSYRPSHLYGYTF	TGTGCCAGCAGTTACAGACCCAGTCACCTCTATGGCTACACCTTC
TRBJ1-1	15	NA	few	TRBV7-9	CASSLGTGRETEAFF	TGTGCCAGCAGCTTAGGGACGGGGAGGGAAACTGAAGCTTTCTTT
TRBJ1-5	13	NA	NA	TRBV3-1	CASSYESNQPQHF	TGTGCCAGCAGCTATGAGAGCAATCAGCCCCAGCATTTT
TRBJ1-5	15	TRBD1	few	TRBV28	CASRDRGQGYQPQHF	TGTGCCAGCAGGGACCGGGGACAGGGCTATCAGCCCCAGCATTTT
TRBJ2-7	15	NA	many	TRBV14	CASSLVGASTYEQYF	TGTGCCAGCAGCCTAGTTGGAGCGTCAACCTACGAGCAGTACTTC
TRBJ2-2	11	NA	many	TRBV28	CATTGTGELFF	TGTGCCACCACGGGCACCGGGGAGCTGTTTTTT
TRBJ1-6	16	TRBD1	NA	TRBV28	CASSSSRQGNNSPLHF	TGTGCCAGCAGTTCTTCTCGACAGGGAAATAATTCACCCCTCCACTTT
TRBJ2-4	16	NA	NA	TRBV7-2	CASSLEQGSAKNIQYF	TGTGCCAGCAGCTTAGAACAGGGATCGGCCAAAAACATTCAGTACTTC
TRBJ1-2	16	NA	few	TRBV5-1	CASSTTGIWGDYGYTF	TGCGCCAGCAGCACCACAGGGATATGGGGCGACTATGGCTACACCTTC
TRBJ2-5	15	TRBD2	few	TRBV27	CASSLTSGGTETQYF	TGTGCCAGCAGTTTAACTAGCGGGGGAACGGAGACCCAGTACTTC
TRBJ2-5	15	TRBD2	NA	TRBV7-9	CASTPRRGGGETQYF	TGTGCCAGCACCCCTCGCCGCGGGGGAGGCGAGACCCAGTACTTC
TRBJ2-5	15	TRBD1	NA	TRBV24-1	CATSDVGQGGETQYF	TGTGCCACCAGTGATGTCGGACAGGGAGGAGAGACCCAGTACTTC
TRBJ2-7	14	NA	NA	TRBV7-8	CASSLGTYLKEQYF	TGTGCCAGCAGCTTAGGGACTTACCTTAAGGAGCAGTACTTC
TRBJ2-7	18	TRBD2	many	TRBV20-1	CSARGGAGGLLTPLRPGF	TGCAGTGCGAGAGGTGGCGCGGGGGGCCTACTAACTCCCTTAAGACCCGGCTTC
TRBJ2-7	13	TRBD1	NA	TRBV7-2	CASSLGTGHEQYF	TGTGCCAGCAGCTTGGGGACAGGGCACGAGCAGTACTTC
TRBJ2-2	14	NA	few	TRBV7-9	CASSLMRGTGELFF	TGTGCCAGCAGCTTAATGAGGGGCACCGGGGAGCTGTTTTTT
TRBJ1-2	15	TRBD1	NA	TRBV18	CASSPSGQGAYGYTF	TGTGCCAGCTCACCTTCTGGACAGGGTGCCTATGGCTACACCTTC
TRBJ1-1	14	NA	NA	TRBV15	CATSLPGGGTEAFF	TGTGCCACCAGCCTCCCGGGTGGGGGCACTGAAGCTTTCTTT
TRBJ1-5	14	NA	NA	TRBV7-2	CASSYSPSNQPQHF	TGTGCCAGCAGCTATAGCCCGAGTAATCAGCCCCAGCATTTT
TRBJ1-2	14	TRBD1	few	TRBV19	CASTLGLTGDGYTF	TGTGCCAGTACCCTCGGCCTTACAGGGGATGGCTACACCTTC
TRBJ2-7	16	NA	few	TRBV18	CASSPPGLLTGYEQYF	TGTGCCAGCTCACCACCGGGACTGTTAACCGGCTACGAGCAGTACTTC
TRBJ2-7	14	TRBD1	NA	TRBV7-2	CASSSRDSPYEQYF	TGTGCCAGCAGCTCCCGGGACAGTCCCTACGAGCAGTACTTC
TRBJ2-7	12	NA	NA	TRBV3-1	CASSQRHYEQYF	TGTGCCAGCAGCCAGAGACACTACGAGCAGTACTTC
TRBJ2-5	15	NA	NA	TRBV25-1	CASSGRADIWETQYF	TGTGCCAGCAGTGGGAGGGCCGACATATGGGAGACCCAGTACTTC
TRBJ2-5	12	NA	few	TRBV7-2	CASSLRSGAQYF	TGTGCCAGCAGCTTACGAAGTGGGGCCCAGTACTTC
TRBJ2-1	15	TRBD2	once	TRBV11-3	CASSFGAGGWNEQFF	TGTGCCAGCAGCTTCGGGGCGGGGGGGTGGAATGAGCAGTTCTTC
TRBJ1-5	15	NA	few	TRBV20-1	CSARVGQGINQPQHF	TGCAGTGCTAGAGTAGGGCAGGGGATCAATCAGCCCCAGCATTTT
TRBJ2-5	16	TRBD2	NA	TRBV9	CASSVGPTSGQETQYF	TGTGCCAGCAGCGTAGGACCGACTAGCGGCCAAGAGACCCAGTACTTC
TRBJ2-4	12	NA	few	TRBV7-9	CASSLIGNIQYF	TGTGCCAGCAGCTTAATTGGAAACATTCAGTACTTC
TRBJ1-3	16	NA	few	TRBV12-3/TRBV12-4	CASRLGAGVTGNTIYF	TGTGCCAGCAGGTTGGGGGCAGGGGTAACGGGAAACACCATATATTTT